The 23 T cell receptor beta chains in this list originate from one sample, sequenced in a study of shared clonotypes between healthy human individuals. Repertoires were generated with immunoSEQ multiplex PCR, while TCRdb's copy carries only in-frame clones and drops some. In the table there are about 2.4 million clones, more than 85% of which are singletons. Sequencing was carried out using naive CD4+ T cells from PBMCs. Subset in this sample: CD45RA+ positively selected. Receptors were obtained from a man aged 18-30 years in good health. Some clones in this sample may be carry-over from other donors' samples.

The chain uses TRBV5-6 and TRBJ2-7; D gene uncertain. This CDR3 is 14 amino acids long. Germline V gives CDR1 SGHDT, CDR2 YYEEEE. V was shortened by 3 bases and J by 4 bases, with 14 bases between the two germline ends. The CDR3 DNA is TGTGCCAGCAGCTGGATCGACCGAAATTACGAGCAGTACTTC. Amino acids: CASSWIDRNYEQYF.

The chain recombines TRBV11-3 with TRBJ2-1, with 12 bases fitting TRBD2. CDR1 SGHNT and CDR2 YENEEA come from the germline V gene. The CDR3 has 19 residues. V gave up 0 bases and J gave up 3 bases; unmatched junction bases: 9. CDR3 coding DNA: TGTGCCAGCAGCTTAGATGGAACTAGCGGGAGGCTAAGCTACAATGAGCAGTTCTTC. Encoded protein: CASSLDGTSGRLSYNEQFF.

The rearrangement joins TRBV25-1 to TRBJ1-1; a weak D match, TRBD1 (5 bases). The V and J ends lost 1 base and 0 bases respectively, with 9 bases between them. Germline values: CDR1 MGHDK, CDR2 SYGVNS. The CDR3 has 15 amino acids. CDR3 sequence reads: CASSELGQLNTEAFF. The CDR3 bases are TGTGCCAGCAGTGAATTAGGACAATTGAACACTGAAGCTTTCTTT.

With regard to this clone: Additional DNA sequences in this sample encode the identical CDR3. The chain couples TRBV6-5 to TRBJ2-1; TRBD2 aligns across 7 bases. The V gene's germline CDR1 is MNHEY and CDR2 SVGAGI. After removal of 0 bases from V and 0 bases from J, the junction contained 2 bases not matched to a gene. The length of the CDR3 is 16 residues. DNA for the CDR3: TGTGCCAGCAGTTACTCGGGCGGGGGCTCCTACAATGAGCAGTTCTTC. This gives the protein CASSYSGGGSYNEQFF.

The CDR3 loop reads CASTQREFRNEQFF. Here the CDR3 DNA reads TGTGCCAGTACCCAGCGGGAGTTCCGGAATGAGCAGTTCTTC. The chain recombines TRBV19 with TRBJ2-1; the match to TRBD2 covers 8 bases. V lost 7 bases, J lost 7 bases, and 9 bases stayed unmatched. In germline, CDR1 is LNHDA, CDR2 SQIVND (reference sequence). The CDR3 is 14 residues long.

The chain recombines TRBV6-4 with TRBJ1-1, with unresolved D. CDR3 length: 13 residues. V lost 4 bases, J lost 5 bases, and 11 bases lay in between. Germline values: CDR1 MRHNA, CDR2 SNTAGT. Here the CDR3 reads CASSVSPFTEAFF. The CDR3 DNA sequence: TGTGCCAGCAGTGTCTCGCCGTTTACTGAAGCTTTCTTT.

This sequence joins TRBV20-1 and TRBJ2-1; tentative D call: TRBD2 (6 bases). V lost 5 bases and J 9 bases, leaving 11 bases between the germline ends. CDR1 is DFQATT and CDR2 is SNEGSKA in the germline V gene (reference sequence). The CDR3 runs to 11 residues. The CDR3 region has the DNA TGCAGTGCTCCGGGGGATAGTGAGCAGTTCTTC. Amino acids: CSAPGDSEQFF.

This clone was counted once. V is TRBV2 and J is TRBJ1-1; 7 bases are a match to TRBD1. With 6 bases clipped from V and 4 bases from J, the junction kept 8 bases outside the gene matches. The germline CDR1 and CDR2 sequences are SNHLY and FYNNEI. This CDR3 has 14 amino acids. The CDR3 loop reads CASRPRGFGTEAFF. The CDR3, as DNA: TGTGCCAGCAGGCCCAGGGGGTTTGGCACTGAAGCTTTCTTT.

The gene calls are TRBV11-2 and TRBJ2-3; possibly TRBD1 for D (7 bases). CDR1 SGHAT and CDR2 FQNNGV come from the germline V gene. CDR3 length: 19 residues. Between the trimmed V and J ends, which lost 4 bases and 0 bases, there was a span of 23 bases. The DNA of the CDR3 is TGTGCCAGCAGCTGGAGGACAGGCGGGGAGGACACTAGCACAGATACGCAGTATTTT. Protein product: CASSWRTGGEDTSTDTQYF. The full variable domain, completed using reference TRBV11-2 and TRBJ2-3, is EAGVAQSPRYKIIEKRQSVAFWCNPISGHATLYWYQQILGQGPKLLIQFQNNGVVDDSQLPKDRFSAERLKGVDSTLKIQPAKLEDSAVYLCASSWRTGGEDTSTDTQYFGPGTRLTVL.

The chain joins TRBV18 to TRBJ2-1; D not resolved. Between the trimmed V and J ends, which lost 2 bases and 7 bases, there was a span of 9 bases. Germline V gene lookup returns CDR1 KGHSH and CDR2 LQKENI. The CDR3 consists of 13 residues. The CDR3 sequence: CASSPILVNEQFF. The CDR3 DNA follows: TGTGCCAGCTCACCAATCCTAGTAAATGAGCAGTTCTTC.

This clone was detected only once. The chain combines TRBV28 with TRBJ2-7; unclear D gene. The ends were cut back, 6 bases at V and 0 bases at J, with 12 bases in the middle. CDR3 length: 14 amino acids. Germline CDR1 reads MDHEN; CDR2 reads SYDVKM. Here the CDR3 reads CASSQPRISYEQYF. The CDR3 DNA sequence: TGTGCCAGCAGCCAGCCGAGGATCTCCTACGAGCAGTACTTC.

The rearrangement uses TRBV10-3 and TRBJ2-7; 9 bases are a match to TRBD1. This CDR3 is built from 15 residues. Germline CDR1 and CDR2: ENHRY and SYGVKD. The V gene end was trimmed by 7 bases and the J gene end by 0 bases; junction bases not matched to a gene: 7. CDR3 coding DNA: TGTGCCATCAACGGGGCGGGACAGGGCTCCTACGAGCAGTACTTC. Translation gives CAINGAGQGSYEQYF.

The chain carries TRBV29-1 and TRBJ1-2; D remains unclear. The CDR3 sequence is 14 residues long. Germline CDR1 SQVTM, CDR2 ANQGSEA. The V end lost 6 bases, the J end lost 0 bases, and 14 bases lay between the germline ends. The CDR3 DNA is TGCAGCGTCGACCGCCAGAAGTCTAACTATGGCTACACCTTC. Its protein is CSVDRQKSNYGYTF.

This chain joins TRBV7-9 and TRBJ1-2, with TRBD1 matching 9 bases. This CDR3 is 16 amino acids long. CDR1 and CDR2 (germline): SEHNR, FQNEAQ (reference sequence). The V and J ends lost 5 bases and 3 bases, in that order; junction bases with no gene match: 10. Here the CDR3 DNA reads TGTGCCAGCAGCGCCCAACAGGGGGCTTCGTACTATGGCTACACCTTC. Its translation: CASSAQQGASYYGYTF.

A single count supports this clone. V gene TRBV5-6 combines with J gene TRBJ2-5; D is possibly TRBD1 (5 bases). V was clipped by 0 bases and J by 2 bases, with 14 bases between them. From germline, CDR1 is SGHDT and CDR2 YYEEEE. The CDR3 totals 16 residues. The CDR3 protein is CASSLGPGSPQETQYF. For the CDR3, the DNA is TGTGCCAGCAGCTTGGGTCCAGGGTCCCCTCAAGAGACCCAGTACTTC.

Here the CDR3 DNA reads TGCGCCAGCAGCTTGTGGGGCCGGAGACCGGGGGGAGACACAGATACGCAGTATTTT. It translates to CASSLWGRRPGGDTDTQYF. The chain combines TRBV5-1 with TRBJ2-3, with 7 bases aligning to TRBD2. V lost 1 base, J lost 2 bases, and 16 bases stayed unmatched. The CDR3 spans 19 residues. Germline CDR1 and CDR2: SGHRS and YFSETQ.

The chain employs TRBV25-1 and TRBJ2-7; TRBD2 might be the D (5 bases). The CDR3 spans 14 residues. V was shortened by 4 bases and J by 2 bases, with 12 bases between the two germline ends. Germline-derived CDR1 and CDR2 are MGHDK and SYGVNS. The chain's CDR3 is CASSGLATPYEQYF. CDR3 sequence (DNA): TGTGCCAGCAGTGGGTTAGCGACACCCTACGAGCAGTACTTC.

The V gene is TRBV29-1, the J gene TRBJ2-1; 11 nucleotides line up with TRBD1. V lost 0 bases to trimming and J lost 6 bases; unmatched junction nucleotides: 7. This CDR3 region has 16 residues. The germline V gene has CDR1 SQVTM and CDR2 ANQGSEA. The CDR3 DNA reads TGCAGCGTTGAAGATCGGGGGACAGGGGGGCTCAATGAGCAGTTCTTC. Translation gives CSVEDRGTGGLNEQFF.

This clone was found once. The rearrangement links TRBV6-5 to TRBJ1-6; D is possibly TRBD1 (5 bases). This CDR3 comprises 15 residues. Trimming took off 2 bases at V and 10 bases at J, with 15 bases between the two ends. Germline V gene sequence: CDR1 MNHEY, CDR2 SVGAGI. DNA for the CDR3: TGTGCCAGCAGTTACAGGGGCCAGTCATTATCACCCCTCCACTTT. As protein: CASSYRGQSLSPLHF.

The V gene is TRBV6-5, the J gene TRBJ2-2; D is undetermined. V dropped 4 bases and J dropped 1 base, with 7 bases sitting between them. The germline CDR1 and CDR2 sequences are MNHEY and SVGAGI. This CDR3 region has 14 residues. CDR3 region: CASSWAENTGELFF. CDR3 DNA: TGTGCCAGCAGTTGGGCTGAGAACACCGGGGAGCTGTTTTTT.

This chain's CDR3 is CATSRDGTGVGQPQHF. For the CDR3, the DNA is TGTGCCACCAGCAGAGATGGGACAGGGGTGGGTCAGCCCCAGCATTTT. This chain uses TRBV15 with TRBJ1-5; 10 bases map to TRBD1. The germline gives CDR1 LNHNV, CDR2 YYDKDF (reference sequence). The V segment lost 0 bases and the J segment 6 bases; nucleotides outside the gene matches: 5. The CDR3 loop spans 16 amino acids.

V gene TRBV27 combines with J gene TRBJ2-7; a weak D match, TRBD2 (5 bases). The CDR3 loop spans 13 amino acids. Trimming shortened V by 5 bases and J by 4 bases, and 12 bases separated the two germline ends. From germline, CDR1 is MNHEY and CDR2 SMNVEV (reference sequence). CDR3 in DNA: TGTGCCAGCAGTGGGAGTTTTGGTTACGAGCAGTACTTC. It specifies CASSGSFGYEQYF.

This clone was seen a single time. V is TRBV5-1 and J is TRBJ2-6; perhaps D is TRBD1 or TRBD2 (5 bases each). Trimming cost V 1 base and J 1 base, with 24 bases left between them. This CDR3 has 21 amino acids. The germline V gene encodes CDR1 SGHRS and CDR2 YFSETQ. CDR3: CASSLTDLMVQGPSGANVLTF. The CDR3 DNA follows: TGCGCCAGCAGCTTGACGGATTTAATGGTGCAGGGACCTTCTGGGGCCAACGTCCTGACTTTC.